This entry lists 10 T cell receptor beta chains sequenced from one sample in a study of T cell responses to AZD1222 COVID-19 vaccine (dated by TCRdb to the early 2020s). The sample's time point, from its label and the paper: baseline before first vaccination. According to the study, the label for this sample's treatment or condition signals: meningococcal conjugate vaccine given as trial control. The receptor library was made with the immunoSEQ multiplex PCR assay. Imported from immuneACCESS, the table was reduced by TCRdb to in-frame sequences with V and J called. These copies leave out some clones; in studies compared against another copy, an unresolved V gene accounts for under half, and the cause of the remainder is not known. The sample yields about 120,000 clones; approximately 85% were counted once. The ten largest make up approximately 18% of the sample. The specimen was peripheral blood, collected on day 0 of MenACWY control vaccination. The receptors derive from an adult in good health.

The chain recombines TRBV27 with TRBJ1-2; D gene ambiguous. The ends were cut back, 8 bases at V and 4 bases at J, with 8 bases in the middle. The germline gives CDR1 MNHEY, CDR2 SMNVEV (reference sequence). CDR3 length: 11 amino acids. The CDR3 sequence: CASGEGYGYTF. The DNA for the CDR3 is TGTGCCAGCGGTGAGGGCTATGGCTACACCTTC.

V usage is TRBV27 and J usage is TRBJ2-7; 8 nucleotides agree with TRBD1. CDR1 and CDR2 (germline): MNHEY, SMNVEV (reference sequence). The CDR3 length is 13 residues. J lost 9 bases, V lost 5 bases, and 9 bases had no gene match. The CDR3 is CASSNGQGGPQYF. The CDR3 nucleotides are TGTGCCAGCAGTAATGGACAGGGTGGGCCGCAGTACTTC.

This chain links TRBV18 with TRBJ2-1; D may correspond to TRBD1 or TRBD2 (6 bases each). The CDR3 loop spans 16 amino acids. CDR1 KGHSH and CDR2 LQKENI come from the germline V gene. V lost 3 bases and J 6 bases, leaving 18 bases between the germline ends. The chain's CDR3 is CASSPFGGGIGNEQFF. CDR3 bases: TGTGCCAGCTCACCCTTCGGGGGCGGGATAGGCAATGAGCAGTTCTTC.

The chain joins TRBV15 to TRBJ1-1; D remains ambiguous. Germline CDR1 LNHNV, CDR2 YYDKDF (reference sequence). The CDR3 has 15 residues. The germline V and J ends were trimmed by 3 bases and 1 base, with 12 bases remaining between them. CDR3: CATSSPHRANTEAFF. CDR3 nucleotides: TGTGCCACCAGCAGCCCCCATCGGGCGAACACTGAAGCTTTCTTT.

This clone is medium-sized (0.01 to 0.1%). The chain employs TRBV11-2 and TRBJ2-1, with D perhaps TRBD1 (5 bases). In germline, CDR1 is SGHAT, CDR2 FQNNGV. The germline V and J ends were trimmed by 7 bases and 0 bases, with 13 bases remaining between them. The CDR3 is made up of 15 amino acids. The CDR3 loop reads CASTPGLSSYNEQFF. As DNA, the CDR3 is TGTGCCAGCACCCCAGGGCTTAGCTCCTACAATGAGCAGTTCTTC.

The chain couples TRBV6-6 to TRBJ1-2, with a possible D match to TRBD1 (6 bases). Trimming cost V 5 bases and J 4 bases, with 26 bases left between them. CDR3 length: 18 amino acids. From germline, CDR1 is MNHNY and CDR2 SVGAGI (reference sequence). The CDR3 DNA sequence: TGTGCCAGCAGTCGCCTTACGGACAGACTTAAAGGGGGCTATGGCTACACCTTC. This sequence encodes CASSRLTDRLKGGYGYTF.

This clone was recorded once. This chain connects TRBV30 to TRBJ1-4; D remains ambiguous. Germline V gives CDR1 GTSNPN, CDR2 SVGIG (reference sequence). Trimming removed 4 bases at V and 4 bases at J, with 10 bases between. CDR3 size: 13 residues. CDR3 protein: CAWMSEGNEKLFF. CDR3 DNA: TGTGCCTGGATGTCCGAGGGTAATGAAAAACTGTTTTTT.

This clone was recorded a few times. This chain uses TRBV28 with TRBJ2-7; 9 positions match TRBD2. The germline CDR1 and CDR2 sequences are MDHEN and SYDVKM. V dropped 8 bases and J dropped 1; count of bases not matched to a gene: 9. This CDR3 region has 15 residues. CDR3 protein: CASLPWREGSYEQYF. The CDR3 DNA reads TGTGCCAGCCTTCCGTGGCGGGAGGGGTCCTACGAGCAGTACTTC.

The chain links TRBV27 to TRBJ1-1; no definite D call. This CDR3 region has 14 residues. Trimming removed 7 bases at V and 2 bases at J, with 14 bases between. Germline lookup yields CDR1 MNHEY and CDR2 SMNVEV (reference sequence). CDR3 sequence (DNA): TGTGCCAGCACCCCTCTGGCCCGAAACACTGAAGCTTTCTTT. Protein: CASTPLARNTEAFF.

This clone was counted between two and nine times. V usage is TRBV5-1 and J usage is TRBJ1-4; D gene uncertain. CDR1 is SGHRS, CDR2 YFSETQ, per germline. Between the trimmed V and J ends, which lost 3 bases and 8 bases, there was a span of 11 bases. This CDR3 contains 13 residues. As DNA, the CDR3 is TGCGCCAGCAGCTCTGGACCACAGGAAAAACTGTTTTTT. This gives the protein CASSSGPQEKLFF.